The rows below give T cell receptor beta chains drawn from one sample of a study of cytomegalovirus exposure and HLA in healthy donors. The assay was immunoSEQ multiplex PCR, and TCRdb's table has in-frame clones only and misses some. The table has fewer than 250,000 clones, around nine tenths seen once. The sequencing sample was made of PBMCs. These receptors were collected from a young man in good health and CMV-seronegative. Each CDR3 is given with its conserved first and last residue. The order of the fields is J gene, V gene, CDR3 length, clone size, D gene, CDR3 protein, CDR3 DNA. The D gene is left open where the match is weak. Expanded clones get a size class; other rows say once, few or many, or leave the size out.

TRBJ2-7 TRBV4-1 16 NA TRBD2 CASSQFTSGRDYEQYF TGCGCCAGCAGCCAATTTACTAGCGGGAGGGACTACGAGCAGTACTTC
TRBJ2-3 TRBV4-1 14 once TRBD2 CASSQVWSSGPQYF TGCGCCAGCAGCCAAGTCTGGTCTAGCGGGCCGCAGTATTTT
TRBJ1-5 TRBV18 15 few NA CASSPREGGNQPQHF TGTGCCAGCTCACCCAGGGAGGGCGGCAATCAGCCCCAGCATTTT
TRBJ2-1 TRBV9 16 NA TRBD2 CASSVSTSSMSNEQFF TGTGCCAGCAGCGTTTCGACTAGCTCCATGAGCAATGAGCAGTTCTTC
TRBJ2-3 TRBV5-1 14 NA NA CASSLEAGADTQYF TGCGCCAGCAGCTTGGAAGCGGGCGCAGATACGCAGTATTTT
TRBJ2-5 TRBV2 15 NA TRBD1 CASLADRGSYQTQYF TGTGCCAGCCTAGCGGACAGGGGCAGTTACCAGACCCAGTACTTC
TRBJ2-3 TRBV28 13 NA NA CASSPGNTDTQYF TGTGCCAGCAGCCCGGGAAACACAGATACGCAGTATTTT
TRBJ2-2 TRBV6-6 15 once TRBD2 CASRRLAEGGGELFF TGTGCCAGCAGGAGACTAGCGGAGGGGGGCGGGGAGCTGTTTTTT
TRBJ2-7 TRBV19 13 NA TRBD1 CASRDRLSYEQYF TGTGCCAGTAGGGACAGGCTTTCCTACGAGCAGTACTTC
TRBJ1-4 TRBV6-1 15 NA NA CASSEISTRNEKLFF TGTGCCAGCAGTGAAATTAGCACCCGAAATGAAAAACTGTTTTTT
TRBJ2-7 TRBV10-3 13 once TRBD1 CAISWDRLYEQYF TGTGCCATCAGTTGGGACAGGCTCTACGAGCAGTACTTC
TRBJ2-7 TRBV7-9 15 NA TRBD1 CASSLGGTGDYEQYF TGTGCCAGCAGCTTAGGAGGGACAGGGGACTACGAGCAGTACTTC
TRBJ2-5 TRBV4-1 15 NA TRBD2 CASSQVGSGQETQYF TGCGCCAGCAGCCAAGTGGGTAGCGGGCAAGAGACCCAGTACTTC
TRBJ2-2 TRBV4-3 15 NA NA CASSPWGEDTGELFF TGCGCCAGCAGCCCGTGGGGGGAGGACACCGGGGAGCTGTTTTTT
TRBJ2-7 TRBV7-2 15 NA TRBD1 CASSWTGTGSEEQYF TGTGCCAGCAGCTGGACCGGGACAGGGAGTGAAGAGCAGTACTTC
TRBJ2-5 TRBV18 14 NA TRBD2 CASSEAGGLETQYF TGTGCCAGCTCTGAAGCGGGGGGCCTGGAGACCCAGTACTTC
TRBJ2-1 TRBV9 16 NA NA CASSVSSSEGLNEQFF TGTGCCAGCAGCGTAAGTTCCAGCGAAGGACTCAATGAGCAGTTCTTC
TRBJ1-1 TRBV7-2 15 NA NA CASSRAREEVAEAFF TGTGCCAGCAGCCGAGCCAGGGAGGAGGTGGCTGAAGCTTTCTTT
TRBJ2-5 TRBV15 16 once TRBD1 CATSRDRQGPQETQYF TGTGCCACCAGCAGAGATAGACAGGGGCCGCAAGAGACCCAGTACTTC
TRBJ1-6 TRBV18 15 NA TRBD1 CASSPGTEDNSPLHF TGTGCCAGCTCACCTGGGACAGAAGATAATTCACCCCTCCACTTT
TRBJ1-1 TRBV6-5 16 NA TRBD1 CASSWDRTRGDTEAFF TGTGCCAGCAGTTGGGACAGGACGAGGGGGGACACTGAAGCTTTCTTT
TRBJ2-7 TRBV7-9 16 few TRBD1 CASSGGTTGGLYEQYF TGTGCCAGCAGCGGAGGGACAACAGGGGGCCTCTACGAGCAGTACTTC
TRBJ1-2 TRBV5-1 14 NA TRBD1 CASSLEAGGYGYTF TGCGCCAGCAGCTTGGAGGCAGGGGGCTATGGCTACACCTTC
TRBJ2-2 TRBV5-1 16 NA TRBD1 CASSSTGALNTGELFF TGCGCCAGCAGCTCGACAGGGGCCCTGAACACCGGGGAGCTGTTTTTT
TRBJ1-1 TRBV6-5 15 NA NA CASSYSSGLGTEAFF TGTGCCAGCAGTTACTCGTCAGGGCTAGGCACTGAAGCTTTCTTT
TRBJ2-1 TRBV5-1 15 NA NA CASSLAVSSYNEQFF TGCGCCAGCAGCTTGGCGGTTAGCTCCTACAATGAGCAGTTCTTC
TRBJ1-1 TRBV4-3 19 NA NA CASSQEAPLTGWGDTEAFF TGCGCCAGCAGCCAAGAGGCCCCTCTTACAGGTTGGGGGGACACTGAAGCTTTCTTT
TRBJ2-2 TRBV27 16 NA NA CASSYLGRGKVGELFF TGTGCCAGCAGTTACCTAGGACGGGGGAAGGTCGGGGAGCTGTTTTTT
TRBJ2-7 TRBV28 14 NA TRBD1 CASSVTGGWDEQYF TGTGCCAGCAGTGTGACAGGGGGCTGGGACGAGCAGTACTTC
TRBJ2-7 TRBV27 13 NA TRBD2 CASSAGLAYEQYF TGTGCCAGCAGTGCCGGACTAGCCTACGAGCAGTACTTC
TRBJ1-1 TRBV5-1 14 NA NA CASSLGDLSTEAFF TGCGCCAGCAGCTTAGGGGACTTGTCCACTGAAGCTTTCTTT
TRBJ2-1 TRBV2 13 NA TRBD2 CASRREVRNEQFF TGTGCCAGCAGGCGGGAGGTAAGAAATGAGCAGTTCTTC
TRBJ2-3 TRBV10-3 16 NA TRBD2 CAISPSSGGLSDTQYF TGTGCCATCAGCCCCTCTAGCGGGGGTCTCTCAGATACGCAGTATTTT
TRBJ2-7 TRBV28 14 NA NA CASSPLSSSYEQYF TGTGCCAGCAGCCCCCTCTCGAGCTCCTACGAGCAGTACTTC
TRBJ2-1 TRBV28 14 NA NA CASKGGLPYNEQFF TGTGCCAGCAAAGGCGGACTCCCCTACAATGAGCAGTTCTTC
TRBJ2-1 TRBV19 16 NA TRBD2 CASSIVTGRAMDEQFF TGTGCCAGTAGTATAGTAACCGGGAGGGCCATGGATGAGCAGTTCTTC
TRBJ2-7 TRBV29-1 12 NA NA CSVCDFPYEQYF TGCAGCGTATGTGACTTTCCCTACGAGCAGTACTTC
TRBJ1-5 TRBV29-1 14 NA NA CSVDAGGRGQPQHF TGCAGCGTTGACGCGGGGGGGAGAGGGCAGCCCCAGCATTTT
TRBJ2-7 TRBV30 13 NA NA CAWSSGFPFEQYF TGTGCCTGGAGTTCAGGTTTCCCCTTCGAGCAGTACTTC
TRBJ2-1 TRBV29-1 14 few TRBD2 CSVPGSSGYNEQFF TGCAGCGTTCCGGGATCTAGCGGATACAATGAGCAGTTCTTC
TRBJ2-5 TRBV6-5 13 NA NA CASSRTYGETQYF TGTGCCAGCAGTCGGACTTACGGGGAGACCCAGTACTTC
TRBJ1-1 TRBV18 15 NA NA CASFASTGVGTEAFF TGTGCCAGCTTTGCCTCCACGGGGGTGGGCACTGAAGCTTTCTTT
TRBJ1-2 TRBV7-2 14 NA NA CASSLGPGLSGYTF TGTGCCAGCAGCTTAGGTCCAGGGCTGAGCGGCTACACCTTC
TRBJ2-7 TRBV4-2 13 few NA CASSQEQGYEQYF TGTGCCAGCAGCCAAGAACAGGGCTACGAGCAGTACTTC
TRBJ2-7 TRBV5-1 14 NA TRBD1 CASSIGTGGNEQYF TGCGCCAGCAGCATCGGGACAGGGGGCAACGAGCAGTACTTC
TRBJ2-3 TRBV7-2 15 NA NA CASRMGLSSTDTQYF TGTGCCAGCAGAATGGGCCTATCTAGCACAGATACGCAGTATTTT
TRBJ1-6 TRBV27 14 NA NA CASSLGDYNSPLHF TGTGCCAGCAGTTTAGGAGATTATAATTCACCCCTCCACTTT
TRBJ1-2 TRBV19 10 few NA CAQGLAGYTF TGTGCCCAGGGGCTTGCCGGCTACACCTTC
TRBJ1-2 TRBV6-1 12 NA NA CASEIRGNGYTF TGTGCCAGCGAAATCCGGGGAAATGGCTACACCTTC
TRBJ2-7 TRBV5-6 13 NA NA CASSRSSVREQYF TGTGCCAGCAGCCGGAGTTCGGTCCGCGAGCAGTACTTC
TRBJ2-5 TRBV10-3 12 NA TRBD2 CAIGTRWETQYF TGTGCCATTGGGACTAGATGGGAGACCCAGTACTTC
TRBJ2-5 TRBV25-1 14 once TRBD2 CASSLGLVTQTQYF TGTGCCAGCAGTCTTGGACTAGTGACGCAGACCCAGTACTTC
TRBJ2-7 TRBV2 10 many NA CASGGGQQYF TGTGCCAGCGGGGGGGGGCAGCAGTACTTC